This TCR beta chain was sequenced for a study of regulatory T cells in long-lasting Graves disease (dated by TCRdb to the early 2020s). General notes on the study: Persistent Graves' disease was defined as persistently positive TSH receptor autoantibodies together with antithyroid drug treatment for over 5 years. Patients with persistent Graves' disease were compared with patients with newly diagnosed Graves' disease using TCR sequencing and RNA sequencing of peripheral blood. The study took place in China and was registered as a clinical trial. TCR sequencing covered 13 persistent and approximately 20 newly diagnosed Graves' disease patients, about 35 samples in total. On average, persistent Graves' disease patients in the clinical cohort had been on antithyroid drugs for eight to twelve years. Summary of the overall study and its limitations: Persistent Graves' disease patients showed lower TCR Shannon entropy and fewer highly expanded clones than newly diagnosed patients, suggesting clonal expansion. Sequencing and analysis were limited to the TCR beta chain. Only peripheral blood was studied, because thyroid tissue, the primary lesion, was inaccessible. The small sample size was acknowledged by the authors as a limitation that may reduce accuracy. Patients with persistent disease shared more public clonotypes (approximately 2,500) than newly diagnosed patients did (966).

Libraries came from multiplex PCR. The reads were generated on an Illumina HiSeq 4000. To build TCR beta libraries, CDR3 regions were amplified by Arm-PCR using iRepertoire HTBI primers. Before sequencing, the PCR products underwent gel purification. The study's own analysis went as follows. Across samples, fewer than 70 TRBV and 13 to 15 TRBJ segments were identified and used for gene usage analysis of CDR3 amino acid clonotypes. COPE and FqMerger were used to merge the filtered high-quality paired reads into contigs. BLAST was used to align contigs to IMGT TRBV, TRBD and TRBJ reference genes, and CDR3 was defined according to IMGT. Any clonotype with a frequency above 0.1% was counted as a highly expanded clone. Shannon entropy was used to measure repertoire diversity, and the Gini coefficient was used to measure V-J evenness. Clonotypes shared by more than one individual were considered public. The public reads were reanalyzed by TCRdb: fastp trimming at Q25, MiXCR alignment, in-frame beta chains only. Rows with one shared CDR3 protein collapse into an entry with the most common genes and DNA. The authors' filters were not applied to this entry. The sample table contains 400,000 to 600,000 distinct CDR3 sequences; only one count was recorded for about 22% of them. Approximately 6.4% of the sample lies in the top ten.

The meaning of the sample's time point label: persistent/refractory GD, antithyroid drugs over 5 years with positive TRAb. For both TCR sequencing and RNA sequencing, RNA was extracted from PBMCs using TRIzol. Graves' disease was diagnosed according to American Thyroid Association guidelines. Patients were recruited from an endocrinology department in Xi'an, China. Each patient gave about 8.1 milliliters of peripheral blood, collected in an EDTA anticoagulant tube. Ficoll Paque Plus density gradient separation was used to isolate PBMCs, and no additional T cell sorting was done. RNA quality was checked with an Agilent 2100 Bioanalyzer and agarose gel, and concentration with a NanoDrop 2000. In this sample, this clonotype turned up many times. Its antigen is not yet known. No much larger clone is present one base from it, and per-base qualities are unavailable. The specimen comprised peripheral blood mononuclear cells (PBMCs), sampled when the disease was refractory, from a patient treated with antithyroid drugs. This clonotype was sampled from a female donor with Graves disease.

The CDR3 corresponds to CASDRRSYNSPLHF. DNA sequence: TGTGCCAGCGACCGACGCTCCTATAATTCACCCCTCCACTTT. Here the chain combines TRBV6-1 and TRBJ1-6; no D gene can be assigned with confidence. Per the germline V gene, MNHNS is the CDR1 and SASEGT is the CDR2. V gives up 8 bases and J gives up 0 bases, and the segment between their germline ends measures 8 bases. The CDR3 starts with the cysteine, ends with the phenylalanine, and has 14 residues. Left in the record is the CDR3 DNA by itself, 42 bases read in frame from the first base.